This TCR beta chain is from a study of technical replicates of blood from several donors. Repertoires were generated with immunoSEQ multiplex PCR, while TCRdb's copy carries only in-frame clones and drops some. The table records more than 90,000 clones, approximately 94% of them present only once. The CDR3 runs 13 residues. Germline values: CDR1 SGHTA, CDR2 FQGTGA. Trimming stripped 4 bases from V and 1 base from J, with 4 bases between. Sequenced material: T cells isolated from PBMCs. This sequence was found in a human donor in good health. The chain links TRBV7-3 to TRBJ2-2; D not resolved. CDR3 nucleotide sequence: TGTGCCAGCAGCTCAGGGAACACCGGGGAGCTGTTTTTT. The encoded protein is CASSSGNTGELFF.